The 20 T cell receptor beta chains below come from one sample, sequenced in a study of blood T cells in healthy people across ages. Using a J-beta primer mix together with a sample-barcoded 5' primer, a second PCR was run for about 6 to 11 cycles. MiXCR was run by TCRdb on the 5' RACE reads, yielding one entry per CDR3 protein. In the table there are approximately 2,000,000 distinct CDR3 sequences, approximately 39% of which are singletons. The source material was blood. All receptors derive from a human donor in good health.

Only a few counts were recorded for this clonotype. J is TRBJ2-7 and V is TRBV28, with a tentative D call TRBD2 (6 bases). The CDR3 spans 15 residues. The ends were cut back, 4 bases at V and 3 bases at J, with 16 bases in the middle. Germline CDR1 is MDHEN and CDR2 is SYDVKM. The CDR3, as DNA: TGTGCCAGCAGTTCCGGCGGGGCAGAATACTACGAGCAGTACTTC. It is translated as CASSSGGAEYYEQYF. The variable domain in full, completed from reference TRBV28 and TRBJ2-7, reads DVKVTQSSRYLVKRTGEKVFLECVQDMDHENMFWYRQDPGLGLRLIYFSYDVKMKEKGDIPEGYSVSREKKERFSLILESASTNQTSMYLCASSSGGAEYYEQYFGPGTRLTVT.

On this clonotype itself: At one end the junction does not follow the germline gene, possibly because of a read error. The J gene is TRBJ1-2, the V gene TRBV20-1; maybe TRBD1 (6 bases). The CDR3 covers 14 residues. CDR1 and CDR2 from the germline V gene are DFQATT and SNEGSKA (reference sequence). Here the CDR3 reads CSAPDRSATYGYTF. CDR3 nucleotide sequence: TGCAGTGCCCCCGACAGGTCCGCTACCTATGGTTACACCTTC.

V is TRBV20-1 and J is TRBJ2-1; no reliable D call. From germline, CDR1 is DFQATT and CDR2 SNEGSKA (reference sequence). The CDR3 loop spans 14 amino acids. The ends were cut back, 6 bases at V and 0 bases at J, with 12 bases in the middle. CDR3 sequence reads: CSATKMSSYNEQFF. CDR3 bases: TGCAGTGCCACCAAGATGAGCTCCTACAATGAGCAGTTCTTC.

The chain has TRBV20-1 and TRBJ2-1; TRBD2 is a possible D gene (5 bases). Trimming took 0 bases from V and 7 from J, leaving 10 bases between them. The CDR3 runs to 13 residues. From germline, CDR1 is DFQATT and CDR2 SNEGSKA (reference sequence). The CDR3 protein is CSARDWSGNEQFF. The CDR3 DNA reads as TGCAGTGCTAGAGATTGGTCGGGGAATGAGCAGTTCTTC.

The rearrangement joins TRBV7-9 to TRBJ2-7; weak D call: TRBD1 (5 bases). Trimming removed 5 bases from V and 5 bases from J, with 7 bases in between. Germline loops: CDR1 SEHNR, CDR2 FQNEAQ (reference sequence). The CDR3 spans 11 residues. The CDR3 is CASSIRDEQYF. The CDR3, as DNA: TGTGCCAGCAGCATCAGGGACGAGCAGTACTTC.

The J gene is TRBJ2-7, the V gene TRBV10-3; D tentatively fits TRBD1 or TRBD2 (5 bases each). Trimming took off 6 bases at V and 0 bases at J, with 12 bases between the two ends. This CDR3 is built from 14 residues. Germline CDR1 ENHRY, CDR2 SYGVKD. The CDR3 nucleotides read TGTGCCATCAGCTCGGGACGCGCCTCCTACGAGCAGTACTTC. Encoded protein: CAISSGRASYEQYF.

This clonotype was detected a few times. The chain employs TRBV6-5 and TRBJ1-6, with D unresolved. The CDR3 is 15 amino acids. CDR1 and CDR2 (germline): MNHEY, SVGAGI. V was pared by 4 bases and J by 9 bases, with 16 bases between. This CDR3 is CASSSPREALSPLHF. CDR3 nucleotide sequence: TGTGCCAGCAGTTCACCGCGAGAGGCCCTTTCACCCCTCCACTTT.

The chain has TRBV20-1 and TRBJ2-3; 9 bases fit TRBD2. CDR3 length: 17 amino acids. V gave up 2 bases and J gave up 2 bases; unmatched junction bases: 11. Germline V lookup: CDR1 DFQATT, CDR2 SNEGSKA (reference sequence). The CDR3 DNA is TGCAGTGCTAGATGGCCCAGCGGGGGGACGCCCACAGATACGCAGTATTTT. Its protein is CSARWPSGGTPTDTQYF.

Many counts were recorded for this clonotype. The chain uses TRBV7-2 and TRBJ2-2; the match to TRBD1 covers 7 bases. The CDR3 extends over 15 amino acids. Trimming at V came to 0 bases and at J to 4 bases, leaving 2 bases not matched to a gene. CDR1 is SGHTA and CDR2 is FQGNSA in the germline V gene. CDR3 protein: CASSLAPGGTGELFF. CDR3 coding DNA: TGTGCCAGCAGCTTAGCCCCAGGGGGCACCGGGGAGCTGTTTTTT.

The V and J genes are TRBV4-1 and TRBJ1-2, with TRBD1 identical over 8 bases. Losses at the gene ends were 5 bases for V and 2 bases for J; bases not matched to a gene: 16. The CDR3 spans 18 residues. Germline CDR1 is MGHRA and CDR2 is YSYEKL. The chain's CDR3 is CASSKVWDGQGSNYGYTF. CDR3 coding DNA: TGCGCCAGCAGCAAAGTTTGGGATGGACAGGGTTCCAACTATGGCTACACCTTC.

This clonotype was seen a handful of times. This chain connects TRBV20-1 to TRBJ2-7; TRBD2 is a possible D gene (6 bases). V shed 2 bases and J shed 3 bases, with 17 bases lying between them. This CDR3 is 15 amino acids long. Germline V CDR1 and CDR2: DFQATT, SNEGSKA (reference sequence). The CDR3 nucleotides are TGCAGTGCTAGATCGCCTTTGGGACTGAGCTACGAGCAGTACTTC. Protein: CSARSPLGLSYEQYF.

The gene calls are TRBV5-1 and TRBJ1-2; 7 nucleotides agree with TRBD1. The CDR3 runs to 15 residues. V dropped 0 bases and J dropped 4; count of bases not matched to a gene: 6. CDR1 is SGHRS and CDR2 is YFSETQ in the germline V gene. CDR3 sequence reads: CASSLGDSLGYGYTF. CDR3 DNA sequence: TGCGCCAGCAGCTTGGGGGACAGTCTCGGCTATGGCTACACCTTC.

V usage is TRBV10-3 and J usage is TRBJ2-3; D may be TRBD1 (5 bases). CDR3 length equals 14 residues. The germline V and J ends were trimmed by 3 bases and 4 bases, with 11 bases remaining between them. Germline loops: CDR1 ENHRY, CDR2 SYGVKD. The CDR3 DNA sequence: TGTGCCATCAGTGATGAGTACAGGCCAGATACGCAGTATTTT. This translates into CAISDEYRPDTQYF.

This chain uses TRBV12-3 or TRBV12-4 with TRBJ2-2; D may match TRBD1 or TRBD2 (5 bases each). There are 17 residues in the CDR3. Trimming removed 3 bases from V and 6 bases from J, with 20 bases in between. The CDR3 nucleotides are TGTGCCAGCAGTTTTCGTAGGCAGGGACCTCAATCCGGGGAGCTGTTTTTT. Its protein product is CASSFRRQGPQSGELFF.

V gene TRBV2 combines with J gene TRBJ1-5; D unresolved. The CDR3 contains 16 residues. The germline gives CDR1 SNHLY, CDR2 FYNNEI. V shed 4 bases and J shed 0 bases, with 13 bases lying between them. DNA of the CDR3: TGTGCCAGCAGTGTTTTCGGGGATGATAGCAATCAGCCCCAGCATTTT. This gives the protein CASSVFGDDSNQPQHF.

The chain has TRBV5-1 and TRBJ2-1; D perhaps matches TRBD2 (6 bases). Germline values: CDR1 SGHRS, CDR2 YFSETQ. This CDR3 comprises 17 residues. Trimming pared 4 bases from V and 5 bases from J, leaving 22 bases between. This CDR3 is CASSGSHPGRTNNEQFF. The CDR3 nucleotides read TGCGCCAGCAGCGGAAGCCACCCTGGGAGGACAAACAATGAGCAGTTCTTC.

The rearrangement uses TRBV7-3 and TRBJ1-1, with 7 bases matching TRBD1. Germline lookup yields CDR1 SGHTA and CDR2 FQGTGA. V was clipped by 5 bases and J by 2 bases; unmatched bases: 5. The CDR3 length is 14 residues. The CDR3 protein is CASSQTGPNTEAFF. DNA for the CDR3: TGTGCCAGCAGCCAGACAGGGCCCAACACTGAAGCTTTCTTT.

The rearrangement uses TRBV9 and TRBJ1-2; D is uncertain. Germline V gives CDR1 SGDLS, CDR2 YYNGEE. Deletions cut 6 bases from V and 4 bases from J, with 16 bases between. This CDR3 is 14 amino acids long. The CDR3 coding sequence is TGTGCCAGCACCCCGTTCGTGGGCAGCTATGGCTACACCTTC. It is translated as CASTPFVGSYGYTF.

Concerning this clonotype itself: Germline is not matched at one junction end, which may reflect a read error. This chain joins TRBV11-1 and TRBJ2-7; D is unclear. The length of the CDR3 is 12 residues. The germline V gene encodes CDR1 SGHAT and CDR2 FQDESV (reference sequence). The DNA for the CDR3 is TGTGTCAGCAGCTCAACACGGTACGAGCAGTACTTC. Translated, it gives CVSSSTRYEQYF.

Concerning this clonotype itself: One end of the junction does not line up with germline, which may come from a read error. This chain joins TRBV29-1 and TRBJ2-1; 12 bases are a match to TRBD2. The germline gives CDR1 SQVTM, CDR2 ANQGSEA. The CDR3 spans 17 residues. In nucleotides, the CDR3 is TGCGGCGTTGAACTAGCGGGGGGAAGCAGCTCCTACAATGAGCAGTTCTTC. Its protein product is CGVELAGGSSSYNEQFF.